The entry below describes one TCR beta chain. Its antigen remains unidentified. CDR3 length: 17 amino acids. V lost 5 bases to trimming and J lost 0 bases, with 17 bases between them. The germline V gene has CDR1 PRHDT and CDR2 FYEKMQ (reference sequence). This sample's time point: blood 4 weeks post-SBRT, at nephrectomy. Described treatment: 15 Gy SBRT to primary tumor, nephrectomy 4 weeks later. Nephrectomy followed 15 Gy stereotactic body radiation by 4 weeks. Clear cell pathology was present in this patient's renal cell carcinoma. The record originates from a study of radiation and T cells in renal cell carcinoma. Study-wide results and caveats: From baseline, blood top tumor clonotypes peaked at 2 weeks post-radiation. Pretreatment tumor biopsies were lacking, so baseline clonotypes are unknown.

This table comes from immunoSEQ multiplex PCR, and its TCRdb copy is limited to in-frame clones, with some not included. This sample has roughly 80,000 clones, with over 80% found just once. This receptor was taken from a woman aged 55-75 years with renal cell carcinoma. The input for sequencing was blood, taken from a patient whose treatment included radiotherapy and nephrectomy. V and J are TRBV13 and TRBJ1-3, with a possible D match to TRBD1 (5 bases). This CDR3 is CASSLERGRASGNTIYF. The DNA for the CDR3 is TGTGCCAGCAGCCTTGAGAGGGGAAGGGCCTCTGGAAACACCATATATTTT.